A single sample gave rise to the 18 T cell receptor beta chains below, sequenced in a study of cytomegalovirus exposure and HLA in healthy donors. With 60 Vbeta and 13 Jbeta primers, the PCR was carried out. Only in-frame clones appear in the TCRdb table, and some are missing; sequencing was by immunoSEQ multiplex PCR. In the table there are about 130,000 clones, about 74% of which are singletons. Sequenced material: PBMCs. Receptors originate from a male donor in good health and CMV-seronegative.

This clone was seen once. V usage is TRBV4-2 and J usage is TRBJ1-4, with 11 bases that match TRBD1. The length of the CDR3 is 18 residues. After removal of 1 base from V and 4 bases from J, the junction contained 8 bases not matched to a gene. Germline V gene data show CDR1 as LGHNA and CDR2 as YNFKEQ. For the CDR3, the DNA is TGTGCCAGCAGCCAAGGGGACAGGGGGTGGGACGGTAATGAAAAACTGTTTTTT. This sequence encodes CASSQGDRGWDGNEKLFF.

CDR3 DNA sequence: TGTGCCAGCAGCGCCAACCCCGGGACAGGTTACCAAGAGACCCAGTACTTC. Residues: CASSANPGTGYQETQYF. The V gene is TRBV9, the J gene TRBJ2-5, with TRBD1 identical over 8 bases. The length of the CDR3 is 17 residues. Germline CDR1 is SGDLS and CDR2 is YYNGEE. Losses at the gene ends were 3 bases for V and 0 bases for J; bases not matched to a gene: 10. The full variable domain, with the rest looked up from reference TRBV9 and TRBJ2-5, is DSGVTQTPKHLITATGQRVTLRCSPRSGDLSVYWYQQSLDQGLQFLIQYYNGEERAKGNILERFSAQQFPDLHSELNLSSLELGDSALYFCASSANPGTGYQETQYFGPGTRLLVL.

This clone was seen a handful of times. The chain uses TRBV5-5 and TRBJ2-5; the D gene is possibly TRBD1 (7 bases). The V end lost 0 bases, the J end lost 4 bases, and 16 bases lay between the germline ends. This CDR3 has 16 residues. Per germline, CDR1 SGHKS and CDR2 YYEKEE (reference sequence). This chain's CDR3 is CASSLARGFSGETQYF. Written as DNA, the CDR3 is TGTGCCAGCAGCTTGGCCAGGGGGTTTAGCGGAGAGACCCAGTACTTC.

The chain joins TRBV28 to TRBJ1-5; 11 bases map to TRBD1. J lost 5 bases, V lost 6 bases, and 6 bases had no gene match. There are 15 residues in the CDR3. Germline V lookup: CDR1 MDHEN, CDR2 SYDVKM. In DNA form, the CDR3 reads TGTGCCAGCAGCGGGACAGGGGGTTATTATCAGCCCCAGCATTTT. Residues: CASSGTGGYYQPQHF.

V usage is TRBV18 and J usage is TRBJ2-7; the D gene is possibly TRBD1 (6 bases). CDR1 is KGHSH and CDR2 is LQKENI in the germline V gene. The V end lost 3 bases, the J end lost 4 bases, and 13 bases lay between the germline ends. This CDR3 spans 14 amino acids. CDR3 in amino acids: CASSPLGAVYEQYF. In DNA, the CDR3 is TGTGCCAGCTCACCCCTGGGGGCAGTTTACGAGCAGTACTTC.

For the CDR3, the DNA is TGTGCCAGCAGATCAAACCGAGAAACCTACGAGCAGTACTTC. It translates to CASRSNRETYEQYF. V is TRBV11-3 and J is TRBJ2-7; no clear D gene. Germline CDR1 and CDR2: SGHNT and YENEEA. V lost 6 bases and J lost 2, with 14 bases in between. The CDR3 is 14 amino acids.

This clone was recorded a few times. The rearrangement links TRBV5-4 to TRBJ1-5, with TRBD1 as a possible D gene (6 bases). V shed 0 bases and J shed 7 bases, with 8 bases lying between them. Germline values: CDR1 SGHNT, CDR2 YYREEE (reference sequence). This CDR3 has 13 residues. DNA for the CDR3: TGTGCCAGCAGCTTGGACAGGGAACAGCCCCAGCATTTT. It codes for CASSLDREQPQHF.

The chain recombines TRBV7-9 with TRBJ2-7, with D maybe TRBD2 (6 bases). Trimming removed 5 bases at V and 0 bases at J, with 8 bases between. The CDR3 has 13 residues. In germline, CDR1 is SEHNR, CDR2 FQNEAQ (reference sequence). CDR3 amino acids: CASSGGISYEQYF. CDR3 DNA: TGTGCCAGCAGCGGAGGGATCTCCTACGAGCAGTACTTC.

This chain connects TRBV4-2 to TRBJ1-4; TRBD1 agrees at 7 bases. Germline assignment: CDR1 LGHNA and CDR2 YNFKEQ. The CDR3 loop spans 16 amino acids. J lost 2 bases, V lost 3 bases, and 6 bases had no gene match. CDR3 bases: TGTGCCAGCAGCCAGTACAGGGGCTCCACTAATGAAAAACTGTTTTTT. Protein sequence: CASSQYRGSTNEKLFF.

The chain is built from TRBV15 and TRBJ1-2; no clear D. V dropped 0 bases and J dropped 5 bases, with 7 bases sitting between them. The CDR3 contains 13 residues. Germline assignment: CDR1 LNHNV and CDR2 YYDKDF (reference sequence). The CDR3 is CATSRDPVYGYTF. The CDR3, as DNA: TGTGCCACCAGCAGAGATCCGGTATATGGCTACACCTTC.

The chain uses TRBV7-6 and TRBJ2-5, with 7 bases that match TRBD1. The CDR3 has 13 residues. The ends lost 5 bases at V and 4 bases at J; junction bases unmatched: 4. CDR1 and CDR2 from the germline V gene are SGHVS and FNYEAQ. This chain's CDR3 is CASSRQGGETQYF. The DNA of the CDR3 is TGTGCCAGCAGCCGACAGGGCGGAGAGACCCAGTACTTC. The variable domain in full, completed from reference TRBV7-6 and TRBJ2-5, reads GAGVSQSPRYKVTKRGQDVALRCDPISGHVSLYWYRQALGQGPEFLTYFNYEAQQDKSGLPNDRFSAERPEGSISTLTIQRTEQRDSAMYRCASSRQGGETQYFGPGTRLLVL.

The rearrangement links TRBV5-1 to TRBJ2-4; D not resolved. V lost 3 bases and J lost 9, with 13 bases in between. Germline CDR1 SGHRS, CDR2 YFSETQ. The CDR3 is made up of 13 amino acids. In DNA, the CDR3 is TGCGCCAGCAGCTCCGCCCTAGAAGGCATTCAGTACTTC. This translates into CASSSALEGIQYF. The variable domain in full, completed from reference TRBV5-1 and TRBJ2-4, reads KAGVTQTPRYLIKTRGQQVTLSCSPISGHRSVSWYQQTPGQGLQFLFEYFSETQRNKGNFPGRFSGRQFSNSRSEMNVSTLELGDSALYLCASSSALEGIQYFGAGTRLSVL.

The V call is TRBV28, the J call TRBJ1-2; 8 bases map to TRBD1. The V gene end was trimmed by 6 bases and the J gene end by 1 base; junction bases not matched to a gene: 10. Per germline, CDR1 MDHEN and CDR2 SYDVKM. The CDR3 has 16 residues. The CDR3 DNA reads TGTGCCAGCAGCCTAGGACAGGGAAGGGATAACTATGGCTACACCTTC. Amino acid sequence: CASSLGQGRDNYGYTF.

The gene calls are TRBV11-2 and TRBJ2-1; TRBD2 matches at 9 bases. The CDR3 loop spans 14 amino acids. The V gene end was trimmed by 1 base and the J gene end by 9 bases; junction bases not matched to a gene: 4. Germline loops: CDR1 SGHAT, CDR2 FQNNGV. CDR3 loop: CASSLVAGGTEQFF. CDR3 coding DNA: TGTGCCAGCAGCTTAGTCGCGGGGGGGACTGAGCAGTTCTTC.

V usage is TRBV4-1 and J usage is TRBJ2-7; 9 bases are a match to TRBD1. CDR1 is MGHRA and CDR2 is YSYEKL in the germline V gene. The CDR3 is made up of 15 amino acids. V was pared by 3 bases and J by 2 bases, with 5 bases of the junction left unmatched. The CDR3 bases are TGCGCCAGCAGCCAGGGACAGGGAGAAACCTACGAGCAGTACTTC. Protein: CASSQGQGETYEQYF.

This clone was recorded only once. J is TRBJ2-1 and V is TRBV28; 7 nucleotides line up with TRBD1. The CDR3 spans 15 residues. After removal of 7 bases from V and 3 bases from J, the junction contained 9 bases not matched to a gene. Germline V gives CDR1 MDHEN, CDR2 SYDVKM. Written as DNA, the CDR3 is TGTGCCAGCAACCTAGGGGGCATTAGCTACAATGAGCAGTTCTTC. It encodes CASNLGGISYNEQFF.

In DNA, the CDR3 is TGTGCCAGCAGCGGAAGTAGCGGGGGGGAGACCACAGATACGCAGTATTTT. This gives the protein CASSGSSGGETTDTQYF. J is TRBJ2-3 and V is TRBV7-8; 11 bases agree with TRBD2. CDR1 is SGHVS and CDR2 is FQNEAQ in the germline V gene. J was trimmed by 2 bases and V by 5 bases; bases with no gene match: 9. The CDR3 covers 17 residues.

The CDR3 region is CAGDNRPINEKLFF. CDR3 nucleotides: TGTGCAGGGGACAACCGCCCTATTAATGAAAAACTGTTTTTT. The V call is TRBV2, the J call TRBJ1-4; tentative D call: TRBD1 (6 bases). Germline loops: CDR1 SNHLY, CDR2 FYNNEI. The CDR3 runs to 14 residues.